The text below deals with one TCR beta chain. Its antigen is currently unknown. Germline assignment: CDR1 ENHRY and CDR2 SYGVKD. V gave up 6 bases and J gave up 5 bases; unmatched junction bases: 5. This CDR3 is built from 14 residues. MiXCR was run by TCRdb on the reads, yielding one entry per CDR3 protein. The sample includes 310,000 or so distinct CDR3 sequences, roughly 16% of them seen just once. This sample was included in a study of T cell repertoires in cytomegalovirus infection. Study-wide findings and caveats: Carriers of CMV and the relevant HLA type were discriminated by public TCR beta frequency. HLA-C-restricted TCR beta clonotypes specific for CMV led the ex vivo response.

This receptor was taken from a human donor in good health (CMV status not recorded). Some clones in this sample may be carry-over from other donors' samples. Sequenced sample: PBMCs. The chain combines TRBV10-3 with TRBJ2-1; 9 bases align to TRBD1. The CDR3 sequence is CAIRLGQGNNEQFF. CDR3 nucleotide sequence: TGTGCCATCAGGCTGGGACAGGGAAACAATGAGCAGTTCTTC.